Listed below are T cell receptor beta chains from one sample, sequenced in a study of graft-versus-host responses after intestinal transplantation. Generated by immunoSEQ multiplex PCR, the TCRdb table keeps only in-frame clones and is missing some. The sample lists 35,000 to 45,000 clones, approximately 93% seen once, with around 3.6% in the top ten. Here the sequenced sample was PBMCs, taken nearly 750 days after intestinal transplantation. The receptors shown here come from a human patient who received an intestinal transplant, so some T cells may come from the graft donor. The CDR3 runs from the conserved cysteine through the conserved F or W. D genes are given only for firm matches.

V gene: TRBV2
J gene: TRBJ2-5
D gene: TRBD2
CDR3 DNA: TGTGCCAGCAGGAAGTCCGGGAGGAAGGAGACCCAGTACTTC
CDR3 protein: CASRKSGRKETQYF

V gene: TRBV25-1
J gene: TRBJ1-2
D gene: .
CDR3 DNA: TGTGCCAGCAGTCCGGGACCCAACTATGGCTACACCTTC
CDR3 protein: CASSPGPNYGYTF

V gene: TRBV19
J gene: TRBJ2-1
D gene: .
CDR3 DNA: TGTGCCAGTAGTATGATGAACGGGACTCCGTCCTACAATGAGCAGTTCTTC
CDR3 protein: CASSMMNGTPSYNEQFF

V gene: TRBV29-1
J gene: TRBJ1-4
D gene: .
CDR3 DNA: TGCAGCGTTGTGGGGGATTCTACTAATGAAAAACTGTTTTTT
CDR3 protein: CSVVGDSTNEKLFF

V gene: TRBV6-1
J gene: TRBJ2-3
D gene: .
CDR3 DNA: TGTGCCAGCAGTTATGCTAGCACAGATACGCAGTATTTT
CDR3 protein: CASSYASTDTQYF

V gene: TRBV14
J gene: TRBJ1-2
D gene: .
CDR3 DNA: TGTGCCAGCAGCCAAGTTCGATATGGGGAGGGCTATGGCTACACCTTC
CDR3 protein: CASSQVRYGEGYGYTF

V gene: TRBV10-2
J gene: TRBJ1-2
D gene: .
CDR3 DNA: TGCGCCAGCAGTGCCGCGGATGGCTACACCTTC
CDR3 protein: CASSAADGYTF

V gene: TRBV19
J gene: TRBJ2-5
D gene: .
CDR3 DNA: TGTGCCAGTAGTTTAGCCCTTTCAACGGGGGAGACCCAGTACTTC
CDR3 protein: CASSLALSTGETQYF

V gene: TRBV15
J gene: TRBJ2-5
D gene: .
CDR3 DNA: TGTGCCACCAGCACCTCAGGTGGGGCGGTGGAGACCCAGTACTTC
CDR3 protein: CATSTSGGAVETQYF

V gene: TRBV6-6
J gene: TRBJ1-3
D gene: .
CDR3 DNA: TGTGCCAGCAGCCGCGGTCGCGAGGTAGACACCATATATTTT
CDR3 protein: CASSRGREVDTIYF

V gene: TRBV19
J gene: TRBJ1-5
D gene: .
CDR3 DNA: TGTGCCAGTAGTATAGAGCCCCTCCCTGGGGAGCCCCAGCATTTT
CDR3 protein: CASSIEPLPGEPQHF

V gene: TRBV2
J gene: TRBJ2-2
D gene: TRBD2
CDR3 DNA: TGTGCCAGCAGATTTCTAGCGGGAGGGGAGGCCGGGGAGCTGTTTTTT
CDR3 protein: CASRFLAGGEAGELFF

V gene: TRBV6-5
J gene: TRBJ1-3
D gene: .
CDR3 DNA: TGTGCCAGCAGTGACCTAAAAAGCACCATATATTTT
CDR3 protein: CASSDLKSTIYF

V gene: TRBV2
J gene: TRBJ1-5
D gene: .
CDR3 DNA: TGTGCCAGCAGTGGGACGTATCAGCCCCAGCATTTT
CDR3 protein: CASSGTYQPQHF

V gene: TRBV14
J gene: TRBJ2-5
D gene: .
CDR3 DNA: TGTGCCAGCAGCCAAGATGGGCAGGGATTTGGAGAGACCCAGTACTTC
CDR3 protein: CASSQDGQGFGETQYF

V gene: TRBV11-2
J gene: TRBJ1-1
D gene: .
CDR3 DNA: TGTGCCAGCAGCTTAGCCGGGGGCAACACTGAAGCTTTCTTT
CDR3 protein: CASSLAGGNTEAFF